The entry below gives a single T cell receptor (beta chain) sequence along with its context. V lost 0 bases, J lost 4 bases, and 13 bases lay in between. Germline V gene data show CDR1 as LGHNA and CDR2 as YSLEER. This CDR3 has 16 amino acids. The sample belongs to a study of beta chain features in type 1 diabetes. cDNA synthesis used the whole RNA isolate, giving expressed TCRB sequences. Profiling relied on immunoSEQ multiplex PCR, and the TCRdb table lists in-frame clones only, not all of them. The data show 150,000 or so clones, approximately 9.2% seen once. J is TRBJ2-1 and V is TRBV4-3; D is possibly TRBD1 (6 bases). This receptor was obtained from a man aged 18 to 30 in good health. What was sequenced was central memory CD4+ T cells from blood. DNA of the CDR3: TGCGCCAGCAGCCAAGATCGTGGACAGTTTTACAATGAGCAGTTCTTC. It codes for CASSQDRGQFYNEQFF.